The clone carrying this T cell receptor (beta chain) has just a few counts. What it recognizes is unknown. V dropped 6 bases and J dropped 10 bases, with 12 bases sitting between them. Germline values: CDR1 DFQATT, CDR2 SNEGSKA (reference sequence). The CDR3 totals 10 residues. Each TCR beta library was made by quantitative 5'-RACE that incorporated molecular barcodes. MiXCR, applied by TCRdb to the 5' RACE reads, yields one record per CDR3 protein. This table holds a few hundred thousand distinct CDR3 sequences, about 18% found once. The sample belongs to a study of CD8 T cells in ankylosing spondylitis. Study-level findings and limits: Earlier work had already found some motif variants in reactive arthritis synovial fluid and blood. There was a TCR beta motif, made of several highly homologous variants, that appeared characteristic of ankylosing spondylitis blood. Disease-linked clones bore a CD8+ phenotype and were relatively rare in peripheral blood. Disease-linked clones reportedly concentrated significantly in matched ankylosing spondylitis synovial fluid.

J is TRBJ1-2 and V is TRBV20-1; weak D call: TRBD1 (6 bases). Sequencing was carried out using blood, either unsorted or a sorted T cell fraction (not recorded which). This TCR derives from a male donor with ankylosing spondylitis. The CDR3 DNA reads as TGCAGTGCCTCACCAGGGGACTACACCTTC. It encodes CSASPGDYTF.